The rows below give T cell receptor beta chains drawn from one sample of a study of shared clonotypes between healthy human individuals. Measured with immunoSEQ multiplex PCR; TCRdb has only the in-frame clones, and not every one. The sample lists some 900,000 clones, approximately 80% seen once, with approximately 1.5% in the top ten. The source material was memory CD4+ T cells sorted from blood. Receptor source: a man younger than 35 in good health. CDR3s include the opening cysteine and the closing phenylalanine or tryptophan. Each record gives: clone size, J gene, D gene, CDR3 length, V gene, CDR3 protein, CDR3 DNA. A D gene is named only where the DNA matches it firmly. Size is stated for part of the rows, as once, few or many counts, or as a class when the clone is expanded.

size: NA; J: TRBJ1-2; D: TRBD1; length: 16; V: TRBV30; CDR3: CAWSVGQGGKGYGYTF; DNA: TGTGCCTGGAGTGTCGGGCAGGGGGGTAAGGGCTATGGCTACACCTTC
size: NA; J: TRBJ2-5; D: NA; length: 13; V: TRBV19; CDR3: CASSIGGKATQYF; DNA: TGTGCCAGTAGTATAGGAGGGAAGGCGACCCAGTACTTC
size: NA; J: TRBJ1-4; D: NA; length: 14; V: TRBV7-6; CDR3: CASSLSSTNEKLFF; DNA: TGTGCCAGCAGCTTAAGTTCAACTAATGAAAAACTGTTTTTT
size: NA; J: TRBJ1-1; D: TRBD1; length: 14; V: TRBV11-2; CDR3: CASLDRAMNTEAFF; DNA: TGTGCCAGCCTAGACAGGGCCATGAACACTGAAGCTTTCTTT
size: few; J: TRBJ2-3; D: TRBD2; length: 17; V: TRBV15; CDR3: CATSRDLSGRGTDTQYF; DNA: TGTGCCACCAGCAGAGATCTTAGCGGGAGAGGCACAGATACGCAGTATTTT
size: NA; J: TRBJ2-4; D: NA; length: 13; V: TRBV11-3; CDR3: CASSFERANIQYF; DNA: TGTGCCAGCAGCTTTGAGCGGGCCAACATTCAGTACTTC
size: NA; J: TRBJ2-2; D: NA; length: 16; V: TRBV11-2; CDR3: CASSSIDKGYTGELFF; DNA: TGTGCCAGCAGCTCAATAGACAAAGGGTACACCGGGGAGCTGTTTTTT
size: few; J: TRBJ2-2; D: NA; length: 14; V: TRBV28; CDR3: CASIEGGVTGELFF; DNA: TGTGCCAGCATCGAAGGGGGGGTCACCGGGGAGCTGTTTTTT
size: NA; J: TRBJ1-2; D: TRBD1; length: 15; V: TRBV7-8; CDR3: CASSLGDRDSYGYTF; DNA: TGTGCCAGCAGCTTAGGGGACCGGGACAGCTATGGCTACACCTTC
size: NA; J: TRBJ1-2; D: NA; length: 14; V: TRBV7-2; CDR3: CASSLWESNYGYTF; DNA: TGTGCCAGCAGCTTATGGGAGTCCAACTATGGCTACACCTTC
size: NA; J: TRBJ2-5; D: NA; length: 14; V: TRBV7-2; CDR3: CASSLGGFGETQYF; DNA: TGTGCCAGCAGCTTAGGAGGGTTCGGCGAGACCCAGTACTTC
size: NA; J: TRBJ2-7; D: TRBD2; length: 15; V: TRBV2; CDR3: CASSVLAGGPAEQYF; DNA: TGTGCCAGCAGTGTATTGGCGGGAGGTCCCGCGGAGCAGTACTTC
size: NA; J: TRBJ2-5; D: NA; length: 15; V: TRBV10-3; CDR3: CAISGGSGPQETQYF; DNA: TGTGCCATCAGTGGAGGCAGCGGTCCCCAAGAGACCCAGTACTTC
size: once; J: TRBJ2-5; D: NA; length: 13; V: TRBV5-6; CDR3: CASSLTRTETQYF; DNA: TGTGCCAGCAGCTTGACGAGGACAGAGACCCAGTACTTC
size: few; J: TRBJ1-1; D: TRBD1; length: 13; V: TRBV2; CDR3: CASKDRVDTEAFF; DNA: TGTGCCAGCAAAGACAGGGTGGACACTGAAGCTTTCTTT
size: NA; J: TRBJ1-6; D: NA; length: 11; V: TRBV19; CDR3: CASSMGRSLHF; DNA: TGTGCCAGTAGTATGGGACGATCCCTCCACTTT